The TCR beta chain described here comes from a study of OX40 agonist ivuxolimab in advanced cancers. Overall study context: Eligibility rules accepted prior anti-PD-1, anti-PD-L1 or anti-CTLA-4 therapy, and 40% had some.

A word on this clone: The antigen is not known.

Assay: immunoSEQ multiplex PCR; the TCRdb copy retains only in-frame clones and omits some. The sample has tens of thousands of clones, around 87% seen once; the top ten hold over 0.2%. Overall study findings and caveats: The antigens recognized by the expanded peripheral T cells, that is their antigen specificity, were not determined.

The ends were cut back, 5 bases at V and 0 bases at J, with 17 bases in the middle. Germline assignment: CDR1 MDHEN and CDR2 SYDVKM. The CDR3 extends over 17 amino acids. Sample: CD4+ or CD8+ T cells sorted from blood, taken in a trial of the OX40 agonist ivuxolimab. This TCR was recovered from an adult with an advanced solid tumor such as melanoma, head and neck, liver or kidney cancer. J is TRBJ1-5 and V is TRBV28, with D uncertain. The CDR3 coding sequence is TGTGCCAGCAGTCCCCCGGACCGTATAGCTAGCAATCAGCCCCAGCATTTT. Protein product: CASSPPDRIASNQPQHF. Full variable domain (remainder filled in from reference TRBV28 and TRBJ1-5): DVKVTQSSRYLVKRTGEKVFLECVQDMDHENMFWYRQDPGLGLRLIYFSYDVKMKEKGDIPEGYSVSREKKERFSLILESASTNQTSMYLCASSPPDRIASNQPQHFGDGTRLSIL.